This TCR beta chain is from a study of blood T cells in healthy people across ages. For the study at large: Template switching captured about one barcoded beta molecule per two T cells.

Each sample gave at least 7 million isolated PBMCs. Total RNA amounts of at least 6 micrograms were extracted per sample. A note on this clonotype: Its antigen is undetermined.

This CDR3 has 17 amino acids. Germline assignment: CDR1 MNHEY and CDR2 SMNVEV (reference sequence). The germline V and J ends were trimmed by 6 bases and 3 bases, with 21 bases remaining between them. The study, taken as a whole, reports: When one million T cells were used, diversity estimates were thought to be underestimates.

The second PCR ran roughly 6 to 12 cycles with a sample-barcoded 5' primer and J-beta primers. Each CDR3 protein is one row after TCRdb ran MiXCR on the 5' RACE reads. Of about 970,000 distinct CDR3 sequences detected, just over 50% appear once; the ten largest clones hold about a fifth. Sequencing was performed on blood. The chain combines TRBV27 with TRBJ1-5; TRBD1 is a possible D gene (6 bases). The sequence came from an older woman in good health. The DNA of the CDR3 is TGTGCCAGCAGCCCGGTATGGTCGGGGGCAAACAATCAGCCCCAGCATTTT. This sequence encodes CASSPVWSGANNQPQHF.